The entry below gives a single T cell receptor (beta chain) sequence along with its context. As yet, its antigen is unknown. The PCR contained 60 Vbeta and 13 Jbeta primers. Some clones are missing from TCRdb's copy, which holds only in-frame ones; the method was immunoSEQ multiplex PCR. There are some 180,000 clones in the sample; around 83% occur only once, and under 2% lies in the top ten. The germline gives CDR1 MNHEY, CDR2 SMNVEV (reference sequence). CDR3 length equals 13 residues. V lost 2 bases to trimming and J lost 2 bases, with 7 bases between them. This entry belongs to a study of cytomegalovirus exposure and HLA in healthy donors. Study summary: Drawn from HLA-typed donors, about 85 million unique TCRs were held in an early data release. Study results and caveats: Reportedly, cytomegalovirus status was diagnosed with high sensitivity and specificity. Analysis was carried out at a later point, and it linked a missense DCLRE1C variant to TCR beta V- and J-gene trimming.

This clonotype was sampled from a man in his forties in good health and CMV-seropositive. The chain has TRBV27 and TRBJ2-7; D is unclear. Sequencing was carried out using PBMCs. CDR3 sequence (DNA): TGTGCCAGCAGTTTAAACTCTCCCTACGAGCAGTACTTC. The encoded protein is CASSLNSPYEQYF.